The 31 T cell receptor beta chains below come from one sample, sequenced in a study of shared clonotypes between healthy human individuals. Using immunoSEQ multiplex PCR, the repertoire was profiled, and TCRdb retains in-frame clones only, with some absent. This sample carries roughly 500,000 clones, 70% to 80% of them seen once, and the ten largest clones take under 15%. Source material: PBMCs. These receptors all stem from a woman between 40 and 50 years old in good health. Some clones in this sample may be carry-over from other donors' samples.

About this clone itself: Given a much more abundant clone one base away, this may be a read error. The chain employs TRBV25-1 and TRBJ2-7; a weak D match, TRBD1 (5 bases). The germline V gene has CDR1 MGHDK and CDR2 SYGVNS. Trimming stripped 4 bases from V and 4 bases from J, with 8 bases between. The CDR3 covers 12 residues. In DNA form, the CDR3 reads TGTGCCAGCAGTGCCCAGGGTTACGAGCAGTACTTC. Translating it yields CASSAQGYEQYF.

CDR3 sequence reads: CASSLGTSDPGSETQYF. The CDR3 DNA is TGTGCCAGCAGCTTAGGGACTAGCGATCCGGGGTCAGAGACCCAGTACTTC. The V gene is TRBV7-2, the J gene TRBJ2-5; 9 bases are shared with TRBD2. Germline V gene lookup returns CDR1 SGHTA and CDR2 FQGNSA. V lost 1 base, J lost 4 bases, and 10 bases stayed unmatched. The CDR3 runs to 17 residues.

The chain carries TRBV27 and TRBJ2-1; no definite D call. CDR3 length: 13 residues. The V end was cut by 6 bases, the J end by 3 bases, with 9 bases between. CDR1 is MNHEY, CDR2 SMNVEV, per germline (reference sequence). DNA of the CDR3: TGTGCCAGCAGGAGGAGTGGCTACAATGAGCAGTTCTTC. Encoded protein: CASRRSGYNEQFF.

CDR3 residues: CASSLVLWRGYEQYF. In DNA form, the CDR3 reads TGTGCCAGCAGCTTGGTTCTTTGGCGGGGCTACGAGCAGTACTTC. This chain uses TRBV5-5 with TRBJ2-7, with D possibly matching TRBD2 (6 bases). With 0 bases removed from V and 3 bases from J, the gap between germline ends came to 13 bases. Germline CDR1 is SGHKS and CDR2 is YYEKEE (reference sequence). This CDR3 is 15 amino acids long.

The chain combines TRBV28 with TRBJ2-7; possibly TRBD2 for D (6 bases). CDR1 and CDR2 from the germline V gene are MDHEN and SYDVKM. Trimming cost V 5 bases and J 9 bases, with 26 bases left between them. This CDR3 contains 16 residues. The CDR3 loop reads CASSVRDSRPNSGQYF. For the CDR3, the DNA is TGTGCCAGCAGTGTACGGGACTCCAGGCCCAATAGTGGGCAGTACTTC.

This chain joins TRBV30 and TRBJ2-2; a possible D gene is TRBD1 (6 bases). Trimming stripped 2 bases from V and 4 bases from J, with 17 bases between. Per germline, CDR1 GTSNPN and CDR2 SVGIG (reference sequence). This CDR3 has 16 amino acids. This CDR3 reads CAWSRAPGDSTGELFF. The CDR3 DNA follows: TGTGCCTGGAGTAGGGCCCCAGGGGATTCCACCGGGGAGCTGTTTTTT.

In this sample, this clone turned up a few times. This CDR3 is also generated by other DNA sequences in the sample. The V call is TRBV27, the J call TRBJ2-1, with TRBD2 matching over 11 bases. The CDR3 has 15 residues. Losses at the gene ends were 7 bases for V and 3 bases for J; bases not matched to a gene: 5. Germline V gene data show CDR1 as MNHEY and CDR2 as SMNVEV (reference sequence). The CDR3 bases are TGTGCCAGCACTCCCGGGACTAGCGGCTACAATGAGCAGTTCTTC. Residues: CASTPGTSGYNEQFF.

The chain has TRBV29-1 and TRBJ1-4; D unresolved. V was pared by 7 bases and J by 6 bases, with 21 bases between. CDR3 length equals 15 residues. Germline values: CDR1 SQVTM, CDR2 ANQGSEA. The DNA for the CDR3 is TGCAGCGCCCAGGCCGGACGGGCAGGTTATGAAAAACTGTTTTTT. Translated: CSAQAGRAGYEKLFF.

J is TRBJ2-1 and V is TRBV28; D is ambiguous. Deletions cut 3 bases from V and 3 bases from J, with 3 bases between. Germline V gene lookup returns CDR1 MDHEN and CDR2 SYDVKM. This CDR3 contains 12 residues. The CDR3 sequence is CASSFRYNEQFF. The CDR3 nucleotides read TGTGCCAGCAGTTTCCGCTACAATGAGCAGTTCTTC.

V usage is TRBV18 and J usage is TRBJ2-1; 8 bases align to TRBD2. Per the germline V gene, CDR1 is KGHSH and CDR2 is LQKENI. Trimming at V came to 3 bases and at J to 9 bases, leaving 4 bases not matched to a gene. The CDR3 is made up of 13 amino acids. CDR3 sequence reads: CASSPSGSVEQFF. The CDR3 region has the DNA TGTGCCAGCTCACCGAGCGGGAGTGTTGAGCAGTTCTTC. Filled out from reference TRBV18 and TRBJ2-1, the complete variable domain reads NAGVMQNPRHLVRRRGQEARLRCSPMKGHSHVYWYRQLPEEGLKFMVYLQKENIIDESGMPKERFSAEFPKEGPSILRIQQVVRGDSAAYFCASSPSGSVEQFFGPGTRLTVL.

This chain links TRBV7-9 with TRBJ1-2, with D hard to call. Deletions cut 5 bases from V and 5 bases from J, with 3 bases between. The CDR3 is 10 amino acids. Germline CDR1 is SEHNR and CDR2 is FQNEAQ (reference sequence). The CDR3 reads CASSQYGYTF. The CDR3 DNA is TGTGCCAGCAGCCAGTATGGCTACACCTTC.

V and J are TRBV10-2 and TRBJ2-1, with D unclear. The CDR3 is made up of 12 amino acids. Trimming pared 6 bases from V and 8 bases from J, leaving 11 bases between. The germline V gene encodes CDR1 WSHSY and CDR2 SAAADI. CDR3 sequence: CASRTSGDEQFF. The CDR3 DNA follows: TGCGCCAGCAGGACGTCTGGGGATGAGCAGTTCTTC.

The chain uses TRBV10-3 and TRBJ2-7, with TRBD2 identical over 9 bases. In germline, CDR1 is ENHRY, CDR2 SYGVKD. Losses at the gene ends were 6 bases for V and 4 bases for J; bases not matched to a gene: 7. This CDR3 contains 14 residues. The DNA for the CDR3 is TGTGCCATCAGCCCGACTAGCGGTGGTTACGAGCAGTACTTC. Its protein is CAISPTSGGYEQYF.

This chain's CDR3 is CAWSRSGTGNTEAFF. CDR3 nucleotides: TGTGCCTGGAGTAGGAGTGGGACAGGGAACACTGAAGCTTTCTTT. The rearrangement uses TRBV30 and TRBJ1-1, with TRBD1 identical over 8 bases. CDR3 length: 15 amino acids. Germline V CDR1 and CDR2: GTSNPN, SVGIG (reference sequence). With V trimmed by 2 bases and J by 1 base, 6 bases remained unmatched.

The chain employs TRBV28 and TRBJ2-7; D not resolved. The length of the CDR3 is 17 residues. The V gene lost 5 bases and the J gene lost 8 bases, with 28 bases spanning the gap. Germline V gene lookup returns CDR1 MDHEN and CDR2 SYDVKM. This chain's CDR3 is CASSLTFLSGFGDKQYF. Here the CDR3 DNA reads TGTGCCAGCAGTCTCACTTTTCTGAGTGGGTTTGGTGATAAGCAGTACTTC.

The genes are TRBV6-4 and TRBJ2-1; the D call may be TRBD1 or TRBD2 (5 bases each). Germline loops: CDR1 MRHNA, CDR2 SNTAGT. The germline V and J ends were trimmed by 6 bases and 7 bases, with 16 bases remaining between them. CDR3 length equals 14 residues. DNA for the CDR3: TGTGCCAGCAGCCCGGGACGGGAAAGTAATGAGCAGTTCTTC. The encoded protein is CASSPGRESNEQFF.

V and J are TRBV2 and TRBJ1-5; 8 bases are shared with TRBD1. CDR3 size: 15 residues. Unmatched junction bases numbered 11, after V lost 6 bases and J lost 7 bases. In germline, CDR1 is SNHLY, CDR2 FYNNEI. Here the CDR3 reads CASRQGAAEGQPQHF. The CDR3 DNA is TGTGCCAGCAGGCAGGGGGCCGCCGAAGGGCAGCCCCAGCATTTT.

The V and J genes are TRBV5-4 and TRBJ1-2; 9 nucleotides agree with TRBD1. Unmatched junction bases numbered 7, after V lost 4 bases and J lost 3 bases. The CDR3 loop spans 15 amino acids. The germline CDR1 and CDR2 sequences are SGHNT and YYREEE (reference sequence). The CDR3 protein is CASSLDRGVDYGYTF. Here the CDR3 DNA reads TGTGCCAGCAGCCTGGACAGGGGTGTTGACTATGGCTACACCTTC.

The gene calls are TRBV7-3 and TRBJ2-7; the D is unclear. V dropped 0 bases and J dropped 2 bases, with 11 bases sitting between them. Per the germline V gene, CDR1 is SGHTA and CDR2 is FQGTGA. CDR3 length: 15 residues. CDR3 bases: TGTGCCAGCAGCTTAACAGCTTCAAACCCCTACGAGCAGTACTTC. Translation: CASSLTASNPYEQYF.

V usage is TRBV5-5 and J usage is TRBJ2-3; 10 nucleotides match TRBD2. Germline-derived CDR1 and CDR2 are SGHKS and YYEKEE (reference sequence). The CDR3 consists of 16 residues. Trimming cost V 2 bases and J 0 bases; bases outside gene matches: 3. The CDR3 spells CASSLLAGSSTDTQYF. The CDR3 DNA is TGTGCCAGCAGCTTACTAGCGGGATCCAGCACAGATACGCAGTATTTT.

CDR3 loop: CASSPHLEQYF. The CDR3 DNA reads TGTGCCAGCAGTCCCCATTTGGAGCAGTACTTC. The chain carries TRBV27 and TRBJ2-7; D call uncertain. V lost 5 bases, J lost 7 bases, and 9 bases lay in between. The germline CDR1 and CDR2 sequences are MNHEY and SMNVEV (reference sequence). This CDR3 comprises 11 residues.

As regards this clone: At one boundary the junction diverges from the germline segment, which might be a read error. J is TRBJ2-5 and V is TRBV6-1, with 7 bases identical to TRBD2. Germline V CDR1 and CDR2: MNHNS, SASEGT. This CDR3 is 17 amino acids long. The DNA of the CDR3 is TGTGCCAGCAGTGGAAGGCGCGGGAGACTGGTGGTAGAGACCCGGTACTTC. Translation: CASSGRRGRLVVETRYF.

The chain links TRBV18 to TRBJ2-3; weak D call: TRBD2 (6 bases). The CDR3 is made up of 16 amino acids. Germline-derived CDR1 and CDR2 are KGHSH and LQKENI. Between the trimmed V and J ends, which lost 3 bases and 0 bases, there was a span of 13 bases. CDR3 bases: TGTGCCAGCTCACCCTGGGGGGACCTTAGCACAGATACGCAGTATTTT. It yields the protein CASSPWGDLSTDTQYF.

The rearrangement uses TRBV5-1 and TRBJ1-5, with unresolved D. Per the germline V gene, CDR1 is SGHRS and CDR2 is YFSETQ. Trimming took off 2 bases at V and 0 bases at J, with 18 bases between the two ends. The CDR3 loop spans 18 amino acids. The CDR3 DNA is TGCGCCAGCAGCTTAGAACCCCTGGCTGTCTTTAGCAATCAGCCCCAGCATTTT. Encoded protein: CASSLEPLAVFSNQPQHF.

The chain recombines TRBV27 with TRBJ2-1; the match to TRBD2 covers 7 bases. Germline CDR1 is MNHEY and CDR2 is SMNVEV (reference sequence). The CDR3 is 15 amino acids. V dropped 4 bases and J dropped 5; count of bases not matched to a gene: 8. This chain's CDR3 is CASSYRDYVNNEQFF. As DNA, the CDR3 is TGTGCCAGCAGTTATCGGGACTACGTGAACAATGAGCAGTTCTTC.

This chain links TRBV7-2 with TRBJ2-2, with D unresolved. V was clipped by 5 bases and J by 3 bases, with 10 bases between them. CDR1 SGHTA and CDR2 FQGNSA come from the germline V gene. The CDR3 length is 14 residues. The CDR3 region is CASSPRFDTGELFF. In DNA form, the CDR3 reads TGTGCCAGCAGCCCTCGATTCGACACCGGGGAGCTGTTTTTT.

The rearrangement joins TRBV5-4 to TRBJ2-2; 7 bases match TRBD1. Trimming took 4 bases from V and 4 from J; bases not matched to a gene: 16. The CDR3 sequence is 18 residues long. Germline V gene sequence: CDR1 SGHNT, CDR2 YYREEE (reference sequence). The CDR3 region is CASSPKGGGLAGTGELFF. The CDR3, as DNA: TGTGCCAGCAGCCCTAAAGGGGGCGGGCTGGCGGGCACCGGGGAGCTGTTTTTT.

CDR3 residues: CASSSGTSGDLYEQYF. The DNA of the CDR3 is TGTGCCAGCAGCTCCGGGACTAGCGGGGATCTTTACGAGCAGTACTTC. The chain uses TRBV7-8 and TRBJ2-7; 13 nucleotides line up with TRBD2. The CDR3 is 16 residues long. Unmatched junction bases numbered 7, after V lost 4 bases and J lost 4 bases. Germline CDR1 reads SGHVS; CDR2 reads FQNEAQ.

The chain uses TRBV7-3 and TRBJ2-3, with a tentative D call TRBD2 (5 bases). The CDR3 runs to 14 residues. Trimming removed 4 bases at V and 2 bases at J, with 10 bases between. Germline values: CDR1 SGHTA, CDR2 FQGTGA. The DNA for the CDR3 is TGTGCCAGCAGCTACCGCGGGTACACAGATACGCAGTATTTT. Protein sequence: CASSYRGYTDTQYF.

This clone was seen a handful of times. The J gene is TRBJ2-5, the V gene TRBV28, with D tentatively TRBD2 (7 bases). CDR3 length: 15 residues. Germline loops: CDR1 MDHEN, CDR2 SYDVKM. Trimming shortened V by 5 bases and J by 5 bases, and 18 bases separated the two germline ends. The CDR3 sequence is CASSKSAGAWETQYF. DNA for the CDR3: TGTGCCAGCAGTAAATCGGCGGGGGCTTGGGAGACCCAGTACTTC.

This clone was observed a handful of times. The chain recombines TRBV2 with TRBJ2-5; 7 nucleotides agree with TRBD2. There are 13 residues in the CDR3. CDR1 and CDR2 from the germline V gene are SNHLY and FYNNEI. J lost 3 bases, V lost 9 bases, and 7 bases had no gene match. The CDR3 DNA sequence: TGTGCCAGTGAGCGGGACGGAGAAGAGACCCAGTACTTC. This sequence encodes CASERDGEETQYF.